This TCR beta chain was documented in a study of Graves' ophthalmopathy and Graves' hyperthyroidism. Broader study findings: The majority of expanded thyroid clonotypes above 0.001 frequency also occurred in blood.

Clinical symptoms, serum thyroxine, TRAb, thyroid ultrasound and orbital computed tomography formed the basis of diagnosis. Per the germline V gene, CDR1 is SNHLY and CDR2 is FYNNEI. The CDR3 length is 14 residues. Germline trimming cut 6 bases from V and 5 bases from J; bases unmatched to any gene: 4. This clonotype was seen repeatedly, ten times or more. The antigen remains unidentified. CDR3 regions of TCR beta were amplified from RNA transcripts. A first-round RT-PCR used HTBI primers, followed by a second-round multiplex PCR. TCRdb recomputed calls from the multiplex PCR reads with MiXCR, one row per CDR3 protein. The repertoire holds more than 550,000 distinct CDR3 sequences, with about 41% as singletons.

The rearrangement uses TRBV2 and TRBJ1-4, with 9 bases that match TRBD1. The clonotype comes from an adult man with Graves' ophthalmopathy. The sequencing sample was made of peripheral blood. The CDR3 coding sequence is TGTGCCAGCAGCGAGGGGACAGGGAATGAAAAACTGTTTTTT. The encoded protein is CASSEGTGNEKLFF.